This entry features one TCR beta chain sequence. Its antigen is not identified. The data belong to a study of OX40 agonist ivuxolimab in advanced cancers. Whole-study results and caveats: At 0.1 to 3.0 mg/kg and by week 6, CD4+ and CD8+ T cells in the blood had expanded clonally.

Clones were sequenced by immunoSEQ multiplex PCR, and TCRdb holds only the in-frame ones, with some missing. The repertoire consists of about 24,000 clones, with 60% to 85% occurring once and the leading ten covering around 13%. The cohort excluded patients with autoimmune disease history or systemic immunosuppression. There are 16 residues in the CDR3. Germline V lookup: CDR1 SGHTA, CDR2 FQGTGA. Trimming shortened V by 5 bases and J by 4 bases, and 18 bases separated the two germline ends. The rearrangement links TRBV7-3 to TRBJ2-1, with a possible D match to TRBD2 (7 bases). Here the sequenced sample was CD4+ or CD8+ T cells sorted from blood, taken in a trial of the OX40 agonist ivuxolimab. The receptor comes from an adult with an advanced solid tumor such as melanoma, head and neck, liver or kidney cancer. This chain's CDR3 is CASSQVGGGLYNEQFF. The CDR3 DNA sequence: TGTGCCAGCAGCCAGGTCGGCGGGGGCTTATACAATGAGCAGTTCTTC.